These T cell receptor beta chains were read from a single sample in a study of blood T cell repertoires in COVID-19. Profiling relied on immunoSEQ multiplex PCR, and the TCRdb table lists in-frame clones only, not all of them. Of about 35,000 clones listed, approximately 89% are singletons. Sequenced input: peripheral blood. The receptors come from a man aged 55 to 70 with active or convalescent COVID-19. Both conserved end residues are part of each CDR3. The D gene is left open where the match is weak. Clone sizes are given selectively: once, few, many, or a class where the clone is expanded.

CDR3nt,CDR3aa,v_gene,d_gene,abundance,j_gene
TGCGCCAGCAGCCAACTACCGCCCCCCGTCCCGATGAACACTGAAGCTTTCTTT,CASSQLPPPVPMNTEAFF,TRBV4-1,-,few,TRBJ1-1
TGTGCCAGCTCAGACATCCCGGGACAGGGTTTTGGAAACACCATATATTTT,CASSDIPGQGFGNTIYF,TRBV18,TRBD1,-,TRBJ1-3
TGTGCCAGCAGCGTAGGTGGTCTAGAAGAGACCCAGTACTTC,CASSVGGLEETQYF,TRBV9,-,-,TRBJ2-5
TGCGCCAGCAGGGATCCGGGGAATCAGCCCCAGCATTTT,CASRDPGNQPQHF,TRBV10-2,-,-,TRBJ1-5
TGTGCCAGCAGACGACAGGGGGCGCGTGGTGAAGCTTTCTTT,CASRRQGARGEAFF,TRBV28,TRBD1,-,TRBJ1-1
TGTGCCAGCAGCTTGGCCCTACAAGAGACCCAGTACTTC,CASSLALQETQYF,TRBV5-6,-,once,TRBJ2-5
TGTGCCAGCCGGGACAGGATGACGAATGAGCAGTTCTTC,CASRDRMTNEQFF,TRBV19,TRBD1,-,TRBJ2-1
TGTGCCAGCAGTTCCTTCCCCGACGGGGTTGGCACAGATACGCAGTATTTT,CASSSFPDGVGTDTQYF,TRBV28,-,once,TRBJ2-3
TGTGCCAGCAGCGTAGCTCGGGCTAGCGGGAGGGATGAGCAGTTCTTC,CASSVARASGRDEQFF,TRBV9,TRBD2,-,TRBJ2-1
TGTGCCAGCAGCGTAGGTCAGGATCCCGCCAGGGCTTTCTTT,CASSVGQDPARAFF,TRBV9,-,-,TRBJ1-1
TGTGCCAGCAGCTTAGATTCTAGCGTGCAGATTGAGCAGTTCTTC,CASSLDSSVQIEQFF,TRBV7-2,-,-,TRBJ2-1
TGTGCCAGCAGCGCCGCCGGGAGTTCGGGGGGTGAGCAGTTCTTC,CASSAAGSSGGEQFF,TRBV9,TRBD2,few,TRBJ2-1
TGTGCCAGTTCGAGTTTACTAGCGGGAGGACCCTCCTACAATGAGCAGTTCTTC,CASSSLLAGGPSYNEQFF,TRBV19,TRBD2,-,TRBJ2-1
TGTGCCACCAGCATTGAAGTAGGGGGCAATCAGCCCCAGCATTTT,CATSIEVGGNQPQHF,TRBV15,-,-,TRBJ1-5
TGTTGGGGGCCTTGCTACAATGAGCAGTTCTTC,CWGPCYNEQFF,TRBV5-6,-,-,TRBJ2-1
TGCAGCATCGCAACCGGCAGGACAGATACGCAGTATTTT,CSIATGRTDTQYF,TRBV29-1,-,-,TRBJ2-3
TGCAGCGTGATAATTCCGGGACACAAGAACACTGAAGCTTTCTTT,CSVIIPGHKNTEAFF,TRBV29-1,-,-,TRBJ1-1
TGTGCCAGTAGTACCACACTAGCGGGGGTCAACAATGAGCAGTTCTTC,CASSTTLAGVNNEQFF,TRBV19,TRBD2,-,TRBJ2-1
TGTGCCAGCACCCAGTGGGGAGGCGGCTACACCTTC,CASTQWGGGYTF,TRBV12-3/TRBV12-4,-,-,TRBJ1-2
TGCGCCAGCAGCTTGCAAGGGGTCGAAAACATTCAGTACTTC,CASSLQGVENIQYF,TRBV5-1,-,-,TRBJ2-4
TGTGCCAGCAGCCAAGACGGTAGGAGGAGGGGCTGGAGGTACAATGAGCAGTTCTTC,CASSQDGRRRGWRYNEQFF,TRBV3-1/TRBV3-2,-,-,TRBJ2-1
TGTGCCAGCAGTGAAGGGACAGGACTTAACTATGGCTACACCTTC,CASSEGTGLNYGYTF,TRBV25-1,TRBD1,-,TRBJ1-2
TGTACCAGCAGCTCCTCCGGGACTAGCGGGGCTCCGAACACCGGGGAGCTGTTTTTT,CTSSSSGTSGAPNTGELFF,TRBV13,TRBD2,-,TRBJ2-2
TGTGCCAGCAGAACAGACAGGAACCGACTCTCCATGAACACTGAAGCTTTCTTT,CASRTDRNRLSMNTEAFF,TRBV2,-,once,TRBJ1-1
TGTGCCACCAGCAGACAGGTGTCGAACACTGAAGCTTTCTTT,CATSRQVSNTEAFF,TRBV15,-,once,TRBJ1-1
TGCGCCAGCAGCTTGGACAGACAGGGGTCTGGAAACACCATATATTTT,CASSLDRQGSGNTIYF,TRBV5-1,TRBD1,-,TRBJ1-3
TGCGCCAGCAGTGACATAGACAGGATGGGGAATGAGCAGTTCTTC,CASSDIDRMGNEQFF,TRBV10-1,-,once,TRBJ2-1
TGTGCCAGCAGCCCAGACGGGTCCTATCTCTCTTTT,CASSPDGSYLSF,TRBV11-2,-,-,TRBJ2-3
TGTGCCAGCAGCCTCGGGACAGGGGGCTGGAAATTTAATTCACCCCTCCACTTT,CASSLGTGGWKFNSPLHF,TRBV7-9,TRBD1,few,TRBJ1-6
TGCGCCCTACGGGGTTCACCCCTCCACTTT,CALRGSPLHF,TRBV23-1,-,once,TRBJ1-6
TGTGCCAGCAGTTCAGGGAAGGGCAGGGCCCAGTACTTC,CASSSGKGRAQYF,TRBV2,-,-,TRBJ2-5
TGTGCCAGCAGCGTAGGTAGCGGGGGGAGGACAGATACGCAGTATTTT,CASSVGSGGRTDTQYF,TRBV9,TRBD2,few,TRBJ2-3
TGTGCCACCAGCTCAACGGTAGGGGCCGACGCGCGCACCCAGTACTTC,CATSSTVGADARTQYF,TRBV15,-,-,TRBJ2-5
TGCGCCAGCAGCCAAGACTTCGGGACAGTAGACTATGGCTACACCTTC,CASSQDFGTVDYGYTF,TRBV4-1,TRBD1,-,TRBJ1-2
TGTGCCAGTAGTATTGGTAGAGATACGCAGTATTTT,CASSIGRDTQYF,TRBV19,-,-,TRBJ2-3
TGTGCCAGTAGTATCGCCGGGACAGGGACTGAAGCTTTCTTT,CASSIAGTGTEAFF,TRBV19,TRBD1,-,TRBJ1-1
TGTGCCAGCAGCTTAGGTACGGGTAAGGGCAATCAGCCCCAGCATTTT,CASSLGTGKGNQPQHF,TRBV7-2,-,-,TRBJ1-5
TGTGCCAGCAGCCGCCAGGGGACAGGGGGTGGTGGCTACACCTTC,CASSRQGTGGGGYTF,TRBV14,TRBD1,-,TRBJ1-2
TGTGCCAGCAGTTATAGTCGGCAGGGGGGTAATGAGCAGTTCTTC,CASSYSRQGGNEQFF,TRBV6-6,-,once,TRBJ2-1
TGCGCCAGCAGCTTGACTCCCGGGGGGGAGACCCAGTACTTC,CASSLTPGGETQYF,TRBV5-1,TRBD2,-,TRBJ2-5
TGTGCCAGCAGCCGTACCAATGGACTAGCCGGGGAGACCCAGTACTTC,CASSRTNGLAGETQYF,TRBV3-1/TRBV3-2,TRBD2,-,TRBJ2-5
TGTGCCAGCTCACTAAAAATAGCGGGAGGGCCCACAGATACGCAGTATTTT,CASSLKIAGGPTDTQYF,TRBV18,TRBD2,few,TRBJ2-3
TGTGCCAGCACGGTTCTCCATGGCTACACCTTC,CASTVLHGYTF,TRBV2,-,-,TRBJ1-2
TGTGCCAGCAGTTTAGTCGGTCGGGGTGGGGCCAACGTCCTGACTTTC,CASSLVGRGGANVLTF,TRBV28,-,-,TRBJ2-6
TGTGCCACCAGCAGAGATACGGGAGGATATGGCTACACCTTC,CATSRDTGGYGYTF,TRBV15,-,-,TRBJ1-2
TGTGCCACGCGACAGGGGAAGGGTTCACCCCTCCACTTT,CATRQGKGSPLHF,TRBV19,TRBD1,-,TRBJ1-6
TGTGCCAGCACCTCGGGACTAGCGGGTAGTGAGCAGTTCTTC,CASTSGLAGSEQFF,TRBV11-3,TRBD2,-,TRBJ2-1
TGCGCCAGCAGGGGGGGATTCACTGAAGCTTTCTTT,CASRGGFTEAFF,TRBV10-2,-,-,TRBJ1-1
TGCAGCGTTAGGTCAGGCTCGGACACCATATATTTT,CSVRSGSDTIYF,TRBV29-1,-,-,TRBJ1-3
TGTGCCAGCAGCAACCCGCCACAGGGGGGAAACACCATATATTTT,CASSNPPQGGNTIYF,TRBV9,TRBD1,-,TRBJ1-3
TGTGCCAGCAGCCCCCGACAGGGGCTGAACACTGAAGCTTTCTTT,CASSPRQGLNTEAFF,TRBV7-2,TRBD1,-,TRBJ1-1
TGCGCCAGCAGCTCAATACTAGCGGGAGACAATGAGCAGTTCTTC,CASSSILAGDNEQFF,TRBV10-1,TRBD2,-,TRBJ2-1
TGTGCCAGCAGCCAAGTGGCGGTCCCTAACTATGGCTACACCTTC,CASSQVAVPNYGYTF,TRBV14,-,-,TRBJ1-2
TGTGCCAGCAGACAGGCGAATAATGAAAAACTGTTTTTT,CASRQANNEKLFF,TRBV6-5,-,-,TRBJ1-4
TGTGCCAGCAGCCACCCACAAAACACCGGGGAGCTGTTTTTT,CASSHPQNTGELFF,TRBV7-8,-,-,TRBJ2-2
TGTGCCAGTAGTATAGTCTCAGGGGGCTTAAACATTCAGTACTTC,CASSIVSGGLNIQYF,TRBV19,TRBD1,-,TRBJ2-4
TGTGCCAGCAGTGAAAATTTGAGGGGGCAGGGCAGTGGCTACACCTTC,CASSENLRGQGSGYTF,TRBV6-1,TRBD1,-,TRBJ1-2
TGTGCCAGCAGCCGAGGGACATGGGAGCAGCCCCAGCATTTT,CASSRGTWEQPQHF,TRBV28,-,-,TRBJ1-5
TGTGCCAGCAGCCAGCGACTAGCGGGGAACGGGGAGCTGTTTTTT,CASSQRLAGNGELFF,TRBV5-5,TRBD2,-,TRBJ2-2